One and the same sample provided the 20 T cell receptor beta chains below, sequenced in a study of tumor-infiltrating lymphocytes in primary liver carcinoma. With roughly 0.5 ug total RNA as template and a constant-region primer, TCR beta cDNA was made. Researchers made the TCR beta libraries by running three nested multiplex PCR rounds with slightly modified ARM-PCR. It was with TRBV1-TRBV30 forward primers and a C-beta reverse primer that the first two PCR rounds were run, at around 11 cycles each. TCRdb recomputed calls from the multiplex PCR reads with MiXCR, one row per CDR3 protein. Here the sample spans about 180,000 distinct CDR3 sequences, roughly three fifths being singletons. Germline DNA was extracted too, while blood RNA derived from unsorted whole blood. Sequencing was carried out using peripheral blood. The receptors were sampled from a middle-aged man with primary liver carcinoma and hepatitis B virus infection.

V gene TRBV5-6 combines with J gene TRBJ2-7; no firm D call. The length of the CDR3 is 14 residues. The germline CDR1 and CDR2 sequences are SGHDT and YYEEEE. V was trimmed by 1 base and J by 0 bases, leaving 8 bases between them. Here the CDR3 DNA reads TGTGCCAGCAGCTTGCAGTTAAGCTCCTACGAGCAGTACTTC. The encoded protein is CASSLQLSSYEQYF.

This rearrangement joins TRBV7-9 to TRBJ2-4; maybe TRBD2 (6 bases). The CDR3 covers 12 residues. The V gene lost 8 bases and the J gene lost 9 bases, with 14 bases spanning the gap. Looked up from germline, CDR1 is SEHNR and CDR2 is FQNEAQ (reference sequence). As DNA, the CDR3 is TGTGCCAGCGACGAAGAGGGAGGCATTCAGTACTTC. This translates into CASDEEGGIQYF.

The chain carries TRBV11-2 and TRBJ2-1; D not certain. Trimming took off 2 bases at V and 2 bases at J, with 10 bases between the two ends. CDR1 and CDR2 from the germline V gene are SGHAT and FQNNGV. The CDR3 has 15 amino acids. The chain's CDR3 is CASSLTWITYNEQFF. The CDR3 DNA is TGTGCCAGCAGCTTAACATGGATAACCTACAATGAGCAGTTCTTC.

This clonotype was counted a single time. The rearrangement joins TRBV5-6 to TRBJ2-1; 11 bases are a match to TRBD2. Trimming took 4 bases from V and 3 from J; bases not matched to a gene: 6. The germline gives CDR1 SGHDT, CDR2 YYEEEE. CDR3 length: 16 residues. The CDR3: CASSKPGLADYNEQFF. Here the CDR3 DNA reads TGTGCCAGCAGCAAGCCGGGACTAGCGGACTACAATGAGCAGTTCTTC.

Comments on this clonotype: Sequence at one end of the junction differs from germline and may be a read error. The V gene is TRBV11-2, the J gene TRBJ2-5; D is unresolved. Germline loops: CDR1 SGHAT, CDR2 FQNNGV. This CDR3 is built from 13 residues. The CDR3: CASAREPQETHYF. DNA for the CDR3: TGTGCCAGCGCCAGAGAGCCCCAAGAGACCCATTACTTC.

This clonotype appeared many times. CDR3 loop: CASSSRQPSSYNSPLHF. CDR3 DNA: TGTGCCAGCAGTTCAAGACAGCCTAGCTCCTATAATTCACCCCTCCACTTT. The rearrangement links TRBV12-3 or TRBV12-4 to TRBJ1-6; TRBD1 is a possible D gene (5 bases). V was trimmed by 4 bases and J by 0 bases, leaving 13 bases between them. The CDR3 length is 17 residues.

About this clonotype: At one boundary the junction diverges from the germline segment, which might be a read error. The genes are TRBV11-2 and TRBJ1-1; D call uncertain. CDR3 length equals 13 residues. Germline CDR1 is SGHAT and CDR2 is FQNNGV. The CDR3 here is CGSSLGGNTEAFF. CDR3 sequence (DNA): TGTGGCAGCAGCTTAGGAGGGAACACTGAAGCTTTCTTC.

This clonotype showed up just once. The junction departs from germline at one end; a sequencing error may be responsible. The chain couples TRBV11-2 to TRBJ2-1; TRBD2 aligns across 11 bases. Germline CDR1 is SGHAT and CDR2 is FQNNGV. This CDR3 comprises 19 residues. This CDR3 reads CAGSLIRTSGRFEYNEQFF. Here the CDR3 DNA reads TGTGCCGGCAGCTTAATTAGAACTAGCGGGAGATTTGAGTACAATGAGCAGTTCTTC.

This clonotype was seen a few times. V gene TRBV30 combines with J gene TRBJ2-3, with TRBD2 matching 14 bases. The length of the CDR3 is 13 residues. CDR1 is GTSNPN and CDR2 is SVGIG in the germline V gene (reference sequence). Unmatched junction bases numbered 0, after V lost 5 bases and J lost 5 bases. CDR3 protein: CAWGLAGGDTQYF. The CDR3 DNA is TGTGCCTGGGGACTAGCGGGGGGAGATACGCAGTATTTT.

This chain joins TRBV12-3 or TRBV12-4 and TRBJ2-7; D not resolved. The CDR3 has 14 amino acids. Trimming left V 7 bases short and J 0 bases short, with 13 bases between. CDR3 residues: CASTLDNLSYEQYF. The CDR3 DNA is TGTGCCAGCACCTTAGATAACCTCTCCTACGAGCAGTACTTC.

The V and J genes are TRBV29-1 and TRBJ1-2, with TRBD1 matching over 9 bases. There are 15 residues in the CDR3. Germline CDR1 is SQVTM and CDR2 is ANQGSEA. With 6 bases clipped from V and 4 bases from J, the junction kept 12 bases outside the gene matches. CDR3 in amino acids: CSVLVTGGDFYGYTF. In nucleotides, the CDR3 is TGCAGCGTCCTCGTGACAGGGGGGGACTTCTATGGCTACACCTTC.

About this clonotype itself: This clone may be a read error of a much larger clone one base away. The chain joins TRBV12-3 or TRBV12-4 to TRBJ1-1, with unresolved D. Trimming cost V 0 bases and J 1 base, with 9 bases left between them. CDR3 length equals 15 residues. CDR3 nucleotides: TGTGCCAGCAGTTTAGCTCTGGTGGCGAACACTGAAGCTTTCTTT. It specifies CASSLALVANTEAFF.

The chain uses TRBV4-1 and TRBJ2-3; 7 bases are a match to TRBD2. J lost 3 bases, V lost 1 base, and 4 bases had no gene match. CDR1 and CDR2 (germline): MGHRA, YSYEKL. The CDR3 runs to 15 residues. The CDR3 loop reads CASSQVAGLTDTQYF. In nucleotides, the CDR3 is TGCGCCAGCAGCCAAGTAGCGGGCCTGACAGATACGCAGTATTTT.

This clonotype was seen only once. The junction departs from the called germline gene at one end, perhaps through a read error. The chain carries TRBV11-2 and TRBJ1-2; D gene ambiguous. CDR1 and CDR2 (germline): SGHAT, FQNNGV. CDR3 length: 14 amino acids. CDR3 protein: CASNSEGFDYDYTF. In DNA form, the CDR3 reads TGTGCCAGCAACTCAGAGGGTTTTGACTATGACTACACCTTC.

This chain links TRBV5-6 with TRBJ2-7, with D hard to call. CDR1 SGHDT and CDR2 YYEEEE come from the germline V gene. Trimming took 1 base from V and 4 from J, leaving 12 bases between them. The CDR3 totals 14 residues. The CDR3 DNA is TGTGCCAGCAGCTTGAGGTCCCCTCCTTACGAGCAGTACTTC. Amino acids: CASSLRSPPYEQYF.

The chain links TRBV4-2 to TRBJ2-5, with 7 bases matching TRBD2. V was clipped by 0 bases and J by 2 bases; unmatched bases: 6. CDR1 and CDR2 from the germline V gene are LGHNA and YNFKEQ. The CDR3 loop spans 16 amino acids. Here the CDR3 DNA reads TGTGCCAGCAGCCAAGATGGTGGGGGGGAACAAGAGACCCAGTACTTC. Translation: CASSQDGGGEQETQYF.

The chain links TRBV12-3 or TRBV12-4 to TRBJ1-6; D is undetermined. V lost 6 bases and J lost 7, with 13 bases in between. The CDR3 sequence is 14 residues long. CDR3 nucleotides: TGTGCCAGCAGCATGCAACTTCTAAATTCACCCCTCCACTTT. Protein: CASSMQLLNSPLHF.

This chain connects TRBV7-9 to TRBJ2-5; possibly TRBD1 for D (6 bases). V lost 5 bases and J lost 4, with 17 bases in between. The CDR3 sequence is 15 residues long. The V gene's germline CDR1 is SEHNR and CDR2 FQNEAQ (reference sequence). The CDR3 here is CASSPTSGTPETQYF. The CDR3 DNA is TGTGCCAGCAGCCCCACTTCCGGGACACCAGAGACCCAGTACTTC. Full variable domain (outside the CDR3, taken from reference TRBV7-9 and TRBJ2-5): DTGVSQNPRHKITKRGQNVTFRCDPISEHNRLYWYRQTLGQGPEFLTYFQNEAQLEKSRLLSDRFSAERPKGSFSTLEIQRTEQGDSAMYLCASSPTSGTPETQYFGPGTRLLVL.

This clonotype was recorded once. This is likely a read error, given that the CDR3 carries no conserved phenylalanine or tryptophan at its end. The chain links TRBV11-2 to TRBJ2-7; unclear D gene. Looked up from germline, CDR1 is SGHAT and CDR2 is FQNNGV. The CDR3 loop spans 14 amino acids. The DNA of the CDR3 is TGTTCCAACAGTTTAACCGATGGAGCCTACGAGCAGTACTCC. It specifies CSNSLTDGAYEQYS.

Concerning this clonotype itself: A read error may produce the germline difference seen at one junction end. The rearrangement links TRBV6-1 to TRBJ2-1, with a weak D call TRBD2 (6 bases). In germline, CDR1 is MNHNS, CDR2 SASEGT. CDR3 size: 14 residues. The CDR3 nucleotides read TGTACCAGCAGTTACAGCGGGCCCTACAATGAGCAGCTCTTC. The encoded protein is CTSSYSGPYNEQLF.